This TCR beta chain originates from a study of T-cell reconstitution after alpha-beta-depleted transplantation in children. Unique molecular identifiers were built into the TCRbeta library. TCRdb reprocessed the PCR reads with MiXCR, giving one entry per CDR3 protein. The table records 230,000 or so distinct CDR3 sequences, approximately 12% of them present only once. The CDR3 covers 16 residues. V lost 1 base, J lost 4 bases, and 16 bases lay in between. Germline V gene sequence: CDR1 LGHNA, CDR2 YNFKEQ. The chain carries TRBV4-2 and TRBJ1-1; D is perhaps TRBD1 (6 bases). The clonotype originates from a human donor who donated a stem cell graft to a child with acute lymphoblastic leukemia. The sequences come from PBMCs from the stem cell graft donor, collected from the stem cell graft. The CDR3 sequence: CASSQGFGEGGTEAFF. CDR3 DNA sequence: TGTGCCAGCAGCCAAGGTTTCGGGGAAGGGGGCACTGAAGCTTTCTTT.